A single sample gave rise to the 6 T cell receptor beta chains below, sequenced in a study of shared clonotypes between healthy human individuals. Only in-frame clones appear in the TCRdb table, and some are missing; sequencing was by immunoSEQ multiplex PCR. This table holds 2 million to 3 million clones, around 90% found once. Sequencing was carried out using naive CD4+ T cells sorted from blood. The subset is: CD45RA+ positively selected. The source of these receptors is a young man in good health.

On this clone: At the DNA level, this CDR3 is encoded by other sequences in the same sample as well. The CDR3 sequence: CASSLAVGSYEQYF. The CDR3 DNA follows: TGTGCCAGCAGCTTAGCGGTAGGGTCCTACGAGCAGTACTTC. The chain recombines TRBV7-2 with TRBJ2-7; no clear D. CDR3 length: 14 amino acids. Trimming took 0 bases from V and 1 from J, leaving 7 bases between them. CDR1 SGHTA and CDR2 FQGNSA come from the germline V gene.

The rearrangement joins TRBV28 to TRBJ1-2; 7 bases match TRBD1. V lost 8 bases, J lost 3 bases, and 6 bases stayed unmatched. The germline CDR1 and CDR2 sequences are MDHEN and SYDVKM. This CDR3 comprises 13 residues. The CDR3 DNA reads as TGTGCCAGCTGGGGGGACAGAGACTATGGCTACACCTTC. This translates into CASWGDRDYGYTF.

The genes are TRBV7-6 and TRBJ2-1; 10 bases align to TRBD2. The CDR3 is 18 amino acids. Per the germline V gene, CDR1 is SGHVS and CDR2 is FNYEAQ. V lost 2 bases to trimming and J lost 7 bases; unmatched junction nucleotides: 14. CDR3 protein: CASSLLSGLAGARNEQFF. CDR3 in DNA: TGTGCCAGCAGCTTACTGAGTGGTCTAGCGGGAGCGCGGAATGAGCAGTTCTTC.

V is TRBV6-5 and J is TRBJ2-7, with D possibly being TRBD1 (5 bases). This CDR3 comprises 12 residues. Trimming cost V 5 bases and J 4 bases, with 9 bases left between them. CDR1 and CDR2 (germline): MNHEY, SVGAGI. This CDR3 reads CASSGHAYEQYF. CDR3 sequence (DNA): TGTGCCAGCAGTGGACATGCTTACGAGCAGTACTTC.

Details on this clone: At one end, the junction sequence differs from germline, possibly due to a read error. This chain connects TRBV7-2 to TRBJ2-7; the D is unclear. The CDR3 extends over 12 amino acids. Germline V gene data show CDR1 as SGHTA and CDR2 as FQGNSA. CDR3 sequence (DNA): TGTGCCAGCAGCTTAATCTCCCACGAGCAGTACTTC. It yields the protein CASSLISHEQYF.

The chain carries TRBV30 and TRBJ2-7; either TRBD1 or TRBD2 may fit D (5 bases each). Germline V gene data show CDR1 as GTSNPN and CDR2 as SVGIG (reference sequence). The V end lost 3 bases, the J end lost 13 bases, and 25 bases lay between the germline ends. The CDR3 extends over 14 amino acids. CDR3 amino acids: CAWRIDSSLRGFYF. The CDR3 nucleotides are TGTGCCTGGAGAATCGACAGTAGCCTCCGGGGTTTTTACTTC.